Shown below are 26 T cell receptor beta chains from a single sample sequenced in a study of cytomegalovirus exposure and HLA in healthy donors. Vbeta (60) and Jbeta (13) primers were used in the PCR. Only in-frame clones appear in the TCRdb table, and some are missing; sequencing was by immunoSEQ multiplex PCR. This listing includes 130,000 to 150,000 clones. The source material was PBMCs. These receptors originate from a man in his forties in good health and CMV-seronegative.

The V and J genes are TRBV7-9 and TRBJ1-4; TRBD1 agrees at 7 bases. J gave up 2 bases and V 1 base, and 4 bases lay outside the gene matches. The CDR3 has 16 amino acids. CDR1 and CDR2 from the germline V gene are SEHNR and FQNEAQ (reference sequence). The CDR3 is CASSLGQGTTNEKLFF. The DNA for the CDR3 is TGTGCCAGCAGCTTAGGACAGGGAACCACTAATGAAAAACTGTTTTTT.

This sequence joins TRBV4-1 and TRBJ1-1, with D unclear. Germline V gives CDR1 MGHRA, CDR2 YSYEKL. The ends were cut back, 0 bases at V and 1 base at J, with 9 bases in the middle. This CDR3 has 15 residues. CDR3 DNA: TGCGCCAGCAGCCAAGAGTCAGCAGGGAACACTGAAGCTTTCTTT. Amino acids: CASSQESAGNTEAFF.

The V call is TRBV5-1, the J call TRBJ2-6, with D uncertain. The CDR3 is 16 amino acids. Trimming took off 2 bases at V and 0 bases at J, with 9 bases between the two ends. The V gene's germline CDR1 is SGHRS and CDR2 YFSETQ. CDR3 sequence: CASSLSGSSGANVLTF. The CDR3 DNA sequence: TGCGCCAGCAGCTTATCCGGTAGCTCTGGGGCCAACGTCCTGACTTTC.

The chain employs TRBV5-1 and TRBJ2-7; the match to TRBD2 covers 12 bases. Trimming took 4 bases from V and 1 from J; bases not matched to a gene: 3. The length of the CDR3 is 15 residues. Germline-derived CDR1 and CDR2 are SGHRS and YFSETQ. CDR3 coding DNA: TGCGCCAGCAGCGCGGGACTAGCGGGTTCCTACGAGCAGTACTTC. It codes for CASSAGLAGSYEQYF. The full variable domain, completed using reference TRBV5-1 and TRBJ2-7, is KAGVTQTPRYLIKTRGQQVTLSCSPISGHRSVSWYQQTPGQGLQFLFEYFSETQRNKGNFPGRFSGRQFSNSRSEMNVSTLELGDSALYLCASSAGLAGSYEQYFGPGTRLTVT.

This chain uses TRBV2 with TRBJ2-7; 7 bases are a match to TRBD1. The germline V gene has CDR1 SNHLY and CDR2 FYNNEI. The CDR3 consists of 16 residues. Trimming took 2 bases from V and 2 from J; bases not matched to a gene: 9. The CDR3 DNA sequence: TGTGCCAGCAGTGAAACCCCGGGACAGCCAACCTACGAGCAGTACTTC. This sequence encodes CASSETPGQPTYEQYF.

This chain links TRBV7-2 with TRBJ2-5, with 7 bases identical to TRBD1. This CDR3 is built from 14 residues. V was clipped by 3 bases and J by 9 bases; unmatched bases: 10. Germline CDR1 reads SGHTA; CDR2 reads FQGNSA. CDR3 sequence: CASSFETGIGSQYF. DNA for the CDR3: TGTGCCAGCAGCTTCGAGACAGGGATAGGGTCCCAGTACTTC.

This rearrangement joins TRBV4-1 to TRBJ1-2, with a weak D call TRBD1 (5 bases). Per germline, CDR1 MGHRA and CDR2 YSYEKL. This CDR3 spans 14 amino acids. V was trimmed by 0 bases and J by 7 bases, leaving 12 bases between them. The CDR3 bases are TGCGCCAGCAGCCAAGAGGCATCCAGGGTTGGCTACACCTTC. It yields the protein CASSQEASRVGYTF.

The V gene is TRBV5-4, the J gene TRBJ2-2; maybe TRBD1 (5 bases). CDR3 length: 15 amino acids. Trimming took 2 bases from V and 5 from J, leaving 13 bases between them. Germline CDR1 is SGHNT and CDR2 is YYREEE (reference sequence). CDR3 in amino acids: CASSFTGGQTGELFF. The CDR3 DNA sequence: TGTGCCAGCAGCTTCACCGGTGGACAAACCGGGGAGCTGTTTTTT.

Concerning this clone: The junction differs from germline at one of its ends, possibly a read error. The same CDR3 is also encoded by other DNA sequences in this sample. The chain has TRBV7-9 and TRBJ2-3, with D possibly matching TRBD2 (5 bases). The CDR3 has 14 amino acids. CDR1 is SEHNR and CDR2 is FQNEAQ in the germline V gene (reference sequence). CDR3 nucleotide sequence: TGTGCCAGCAGCCCCGGACTGAGCACAGATACGCAGTACTTT. This codes for CASSPGLSTDTQYF.

With regard to this clone: The junction departs from germline at one end; a sequencing error may be responsible. This chain uses TRBV6-5 with TRBJ1-1; D remains unclear. Germline CDR1 is MNHEY and CDR2 is SVGAGI. This CDR3 is built from 13 residues. The CDR3 spells CVSRSVGETEAFF. The CDR3 DNA reads as TGTGTCAGCAGGTCAGTTGGAGAGACTGAAGCTTTCTTT.

This chain joins TRBV7-3 and TRBJ1-3; 7 bases line up with TRBD1. V lost 1 base to trimming and J lost 6 bases; unmatched junction nucleotides: 6. The CDR3 is 15 amino acids. Germline V gene sequence: CDR1 SGHTA, CDR2 FQGTGA. The CDR3 region has the DNA TGTGCCAGCAGCTTAAGGGCAGGGGGATCAAACACCATATATTTT. Amino acid sequence: CASSLRAGGSNTIYF.

The chain employs TRBV6-6 and TRBJ2-2; 7 bases fit TRBD2. The CDR3 extends over 13 amino acids. Germline CDR1 reads MNHNY; CDR2 reads SVGAGI (reference sequence). With 7 bases clipped from V and 7 bases from J, the junction kept 6 bases outside the gene matches. The CDR3 DNA reads as TGTGCCAGCAAGGGGAGCGGGATCGGGGAGCTGTTTTTT. Translated, it gives CASKGSGIGELFF.

The chain employs TRBV7-2 and TRBJ2-7, with 7 bases that match TRBD2. Germline CDR1 and CDR2: SGHTA and FQGNSA. Trimming cost V 5 bases and J 3 bases; bases outside gene matches: 4. CDR3 size: 13 residues. The CDR3: CASSPTGGYEQYF. DNA for the CDR3: TGTGCCAGCAGCCCGACGGGGGGCTACGAGCAGTACTTC.

CDR3 region: CASSSQGFQETQYF. The DNA for the CDR3 is TGCGCCAGCAGCTCACAGGGCTTCCAAGAGACCCAGTACTTC. The chain employs TRBV5-1 and TRBJ2-5; the D gene is possibly TRBD1 (6 bases). The germline CDR1 and CDR2 sequences are SGHRS and YFSETQ. Trimming removed 3 bases at V and 1 base at J, with 10 bases between. This CDR3 is 14 amino acids long.

The chain is built from TRBV11-2 and TRBJ1-1; a possible D gene is TRBD1 (5 bases). The CDR3 consists of 17 residues. With 5 bases removed from V and 0 bases from J, the gap between germline ends came to 19 bases. Germline values: CDR1 SGHAT, CDR2 FQNNGV. The CDR3: CASSHRGRASVNTEAFF. The CDR3 DNA follows: TGTGCCAGCAGCCACCGGGGGAGGGCGAGTGTGAACACTGAAGCTTTCTTT.

As regards this clone: Other DNA sequences within the sample encode an identical CDR3. The chain joins TRBV19 to TRBJ1-1; D is unclear. The CDR3 has 12 residues. Trimming removed 8 bases at V and 7 bases at J, with 14 bases between. Germline V gene sequence: CDR1 LNHDA, CDR2 SQIVND (reference sequence). In nucleotides, the CDR3 is TGTGCCAGTCGAGGAGGGAGTGATGAAGCTTTCTTT. Protein sequence: CASRGGSDEAFF.

V and J are TRBV5-4 and TRBJ2-1; 12 bases are shared with TRBD2. V lost 0 bases to trimming and J lost 8 bases; unmatched junction nucleotides: 6. The CDR3 contains 16 residues. Germline-derived CDR1 and CDR2 are SGHNT and YYREEE (reference sequence). CDR3 protein: CASSLGSSGGAYEQFF. In DNA form, the CDR3 reads TGTGCCAGCAGCTTGGGGTCTAGCGGGGGGGCCTATGAGCAGTTCTTC.

Here the CDR3 reads CASSWRTETDTQYF. The CDR3 DNA sequence: TGTGCCAGCAGCTGGAGGACAGAGACAGATACGCAGTATTTT. The chain combines TRBV11-2 with TRBJ2-3; D is perhaps TRBD1 (6 bases). Germline CDR1 is SGHAT and CDR2 is FQNNGV. Deletions cut 4 bases from V and 3 bases from J, with 11 bases between. This CDR3 has 14 amino acids.

This chain links TRBV28 with TRBJ1-6, with a weak D call TRBD1 (5 bases). Germline V CDR1 and CDR2: MDHEN, SYDVKM. The CDR3 contains 14 residues. V gave up 3 bases and J gave up 6 bases, with 9 bases separating them. The CDR3 is CASSFIRVNSPLHF. DNA for the CDR3: TGTGCCAGCAGTTTTATCAGGGTTAATTCACCCCTCCACTTT.

This rearrangement joins TRBV7-2 to TRBJ2-7; 8 bases agree with TRBD1. V shed 7 bases, J shed 6 bases, and the junction held 17 bases outside the gene matches. CDR1 is SGHTA and CDR2 is FQGNSA in the germline V gene. The CDR3 contains 16 residues. This CDR3 is CASTETMRQGLGEQYF. The CDR3 bases are TGTGCCAGCACCGAGACGATGAGACAGGGGTTGGGCGAGCAGTACTTC.

The chain is built from TRBV7-9 and TRBJ2-6; TRBD1 aligns across 7 bases. Germline values: CDR1 SEHNR, CDR2 FQNEAQ (reference sequence). The CDR3 loop spans 13 amino acids. V lost 4 bases and J lost 7; bases outside the gene matches: 1. CDR3 region: CASSWDSANVLTF. The CDR3 region has the DNA TGTGCCAGCAGCTGGGACAGCGCCAACGTCCTGACTTTC.

The rearrangement uses TRBV20-1 and TRBJ1-2; D remains unclear. V lost 4 bases and J lost 5, with 8 bases in between. The CDR3 covers 11 residues. Germline assignment: CDR1 DFQATT and CDR2 SNEGSKA (reference sequence). The CDR3 region is CSATTGYGYTF. CDR3 nucleotide sequence: TGCAGTGCTACAACGGGGTATGGCTACACCTTC.

The rearrangement joins TRBV10-3 to TRBJ1-2; D is uncertain. The V end lost 5 bases, the J end lost 0 bases, and 7 bases lay between the germline ends. The CDR3 contains 13 residues. In germline, CDR1 is ENHRY, CDR2 SYGVKD. CDR3: CAISPTTNYGYTF. The CDR3 coding sequence is TGTGCCATCAGTCCGACAACTAACTATGGCTACACCTTC.

The rearrangement uses TRBV7-3 and TRBJ2-5; 9 nucleotides match TRBD1. The V gene end was trimmed by 5 bases and the J gene end by 3 bases; junction bases not matched to a gene: 7. CDR1 and CDR2 (germline): SGHTA, FQGTGA. The CDR3 runs to 15 residues. CDR3 coding DNA: TGTGCCAGCAGCATGGGGGACAGGGCCGAAGAGACCCAGTACTTC. This gives the protein CASSMGDRAEETQYF.

The chain couples TRBV7-9 to TRBJ2-2, with D tentatively TRBD1 (5 bases). The CDR3 sequence is 13 residues long. Germline loops: CDR1 SEHNR, CDR2 FQNEAQ (reference sequence). The V end lost 1 base, the J end lost 7 bases, and 7 bases lay between the germline ends. Here the CDR3 reads CASSLEGNGELFF. The CDR3 DNA is TGTGCCAGCAGCTTAGAGGGGAACGGGGAGCTGTTTTTT.

CDR3 amino acids: CASSLGTGLNQPQHF. CDR3 bases: TGTGCCAGCAGCTTGGGGACAGGTCTTAATCAGCCCCAGCATTTT. This chain connects TRBV5-6 to TRBJ1-5; 7 nucleotides align to TRBD1. The J segment lost 4 bases and the V segment lost 0 bases, leaving 4 bases of the junction unmatched. The CDR3 is made up of 15 amino acids. Germline V gives CDR1 SGHDT, CDR2 YYEEEE.